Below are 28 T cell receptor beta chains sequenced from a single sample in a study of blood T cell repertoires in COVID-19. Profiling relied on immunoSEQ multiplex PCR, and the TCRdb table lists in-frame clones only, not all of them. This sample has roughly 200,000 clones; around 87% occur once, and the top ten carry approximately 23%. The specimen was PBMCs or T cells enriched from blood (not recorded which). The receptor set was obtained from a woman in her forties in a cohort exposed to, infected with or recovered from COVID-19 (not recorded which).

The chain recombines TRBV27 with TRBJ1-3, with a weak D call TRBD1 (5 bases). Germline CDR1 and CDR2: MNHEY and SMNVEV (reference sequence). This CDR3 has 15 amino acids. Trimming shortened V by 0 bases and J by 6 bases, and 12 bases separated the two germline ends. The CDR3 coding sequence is TGTGCCAGCAGTTTATCGTGGGAAGGGGAAAACACCATATATTTT. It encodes CASSLSWEGENTIYF.

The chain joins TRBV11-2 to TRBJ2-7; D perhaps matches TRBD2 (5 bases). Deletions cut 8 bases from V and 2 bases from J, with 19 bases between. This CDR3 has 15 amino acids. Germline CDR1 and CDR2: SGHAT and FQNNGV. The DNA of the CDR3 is TGTGCCAGCTCCCTAGTTGTCGGGGAACCCTACGAGCAGTACTTC. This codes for CASSLVVGEPYEQYF.

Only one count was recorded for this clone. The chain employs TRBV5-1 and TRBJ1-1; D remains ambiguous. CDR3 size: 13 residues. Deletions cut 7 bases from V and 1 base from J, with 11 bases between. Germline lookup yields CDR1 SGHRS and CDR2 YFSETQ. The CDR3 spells CASRGNGNTEAFF. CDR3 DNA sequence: TGCGCCAGCCGCGGAAACGGGAACACTGAAGCTTTCTTT.

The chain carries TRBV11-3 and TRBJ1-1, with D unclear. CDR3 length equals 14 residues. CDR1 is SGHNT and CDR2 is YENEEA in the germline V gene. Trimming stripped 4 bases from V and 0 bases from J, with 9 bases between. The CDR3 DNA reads TGTGCCAGCAGCTCACTGAGGGTGAACACTGAAGCTTTCTTT. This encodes CASSSLRVNTEAFF.

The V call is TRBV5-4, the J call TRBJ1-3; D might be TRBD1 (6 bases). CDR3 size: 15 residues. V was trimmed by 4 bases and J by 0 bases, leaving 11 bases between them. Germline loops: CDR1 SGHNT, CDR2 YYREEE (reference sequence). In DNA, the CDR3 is TGTGCCAGCAGCCCGGGACAAACCTCTGGAAACACCATATATTTT. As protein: CASSPGQTSGNTIYF.

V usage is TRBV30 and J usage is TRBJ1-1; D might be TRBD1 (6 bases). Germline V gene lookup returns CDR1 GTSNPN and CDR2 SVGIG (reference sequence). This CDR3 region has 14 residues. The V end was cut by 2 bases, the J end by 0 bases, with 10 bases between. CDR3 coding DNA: TGTGCCTGGAGTCCCGGACAGATGAACACTGAAGCTTTCTTT. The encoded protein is CAWSPGQMNTEAFF.

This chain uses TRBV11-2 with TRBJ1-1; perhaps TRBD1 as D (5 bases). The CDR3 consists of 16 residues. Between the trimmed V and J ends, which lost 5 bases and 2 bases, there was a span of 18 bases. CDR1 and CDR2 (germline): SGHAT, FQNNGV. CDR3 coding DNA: TGTGCCAGCAGCAATTCCGTCTGGGGCAGTAACACTGAAGCTTTCTTT. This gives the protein CASSNSVWGSNTEAFF.

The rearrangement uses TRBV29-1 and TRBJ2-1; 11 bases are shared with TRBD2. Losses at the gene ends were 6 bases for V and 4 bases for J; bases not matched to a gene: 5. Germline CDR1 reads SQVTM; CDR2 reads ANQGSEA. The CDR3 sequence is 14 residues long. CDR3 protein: CSVAGLAVYNEQFF. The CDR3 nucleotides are TGCAGCGTGGCGGGACTAGCGGTTTACAATGAGCAGTTCTTC.

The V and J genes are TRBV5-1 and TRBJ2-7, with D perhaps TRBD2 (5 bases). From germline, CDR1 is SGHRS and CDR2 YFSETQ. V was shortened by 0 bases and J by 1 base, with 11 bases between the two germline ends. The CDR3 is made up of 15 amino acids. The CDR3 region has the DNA TGCGCCAGCAGCTTGGTTGCGGGCCCGTCCTACGAGCAGTACTTC. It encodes CASSLVAGPSYEQYF.

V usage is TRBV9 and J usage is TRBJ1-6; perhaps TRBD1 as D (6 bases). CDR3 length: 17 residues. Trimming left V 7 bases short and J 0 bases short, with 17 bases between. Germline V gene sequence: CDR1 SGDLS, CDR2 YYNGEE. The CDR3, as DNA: TGTGCCAGCGGGGCAGGGGACGCGAGCTCCTATAATTCACCCCTCCACTTT. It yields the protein CASGAGDASSYNSPLHF.

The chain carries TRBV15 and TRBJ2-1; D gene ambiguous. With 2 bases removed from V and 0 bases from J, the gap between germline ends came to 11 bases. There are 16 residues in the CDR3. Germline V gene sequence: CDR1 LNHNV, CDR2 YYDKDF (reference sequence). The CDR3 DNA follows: TGTGCCACCAGCAGAACTCACTCTAGCTCCTACAATGAGCAGTTCTTC. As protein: CATSRTHSSSYNEQFF.

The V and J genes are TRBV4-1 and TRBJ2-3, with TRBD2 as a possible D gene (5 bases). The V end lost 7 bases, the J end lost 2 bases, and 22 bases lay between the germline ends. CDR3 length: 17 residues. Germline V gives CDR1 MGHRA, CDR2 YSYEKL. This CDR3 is CASTPVFKEEPTDTQYF. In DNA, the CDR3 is TGCGCCAGCACCCCTGTCTTCAAGGAGGAGCCCACAGATACGCAGTATTTT.

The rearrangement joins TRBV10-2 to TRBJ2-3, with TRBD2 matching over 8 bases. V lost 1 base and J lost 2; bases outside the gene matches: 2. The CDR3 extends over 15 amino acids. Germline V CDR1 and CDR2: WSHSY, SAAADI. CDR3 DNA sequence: TGCGCCAGCAGTGAGTTAGCGGGATTCACAGATACGCAGTATTTT. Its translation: CASSELAGFTDTQYF.

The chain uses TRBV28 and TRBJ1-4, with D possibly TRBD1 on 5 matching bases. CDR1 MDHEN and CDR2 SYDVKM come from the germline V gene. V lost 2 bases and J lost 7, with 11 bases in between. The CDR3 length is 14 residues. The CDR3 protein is CASSLSGAREKLFF. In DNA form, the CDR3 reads TGTGCCAGCAGTTTAAGTGGGGCGCGTGAAAAACTGTTTTTT.

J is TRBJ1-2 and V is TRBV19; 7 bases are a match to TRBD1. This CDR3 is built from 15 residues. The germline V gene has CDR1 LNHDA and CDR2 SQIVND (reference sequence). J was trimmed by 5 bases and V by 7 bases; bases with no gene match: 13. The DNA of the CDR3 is TGTGCCAGTACCGCTTTGAGACAGGGAAGTTATGGCTACACCTTC. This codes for CASTALRQGSYGYTF. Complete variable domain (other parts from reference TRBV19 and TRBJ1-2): DGGITQSPKYLFRKEGQNVTLSCEQNLNHDAMYWYRQDPGQGLRLIYYSQIVNDFQKGDIAEGYSVSREKKESFPLTVTSAQKNPTAFYLCASTALRQGSYGYTFGSGTRLTVV.

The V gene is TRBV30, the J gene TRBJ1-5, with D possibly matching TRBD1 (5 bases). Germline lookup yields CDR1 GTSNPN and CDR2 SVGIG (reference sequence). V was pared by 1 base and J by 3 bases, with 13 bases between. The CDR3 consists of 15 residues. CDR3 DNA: TGTGCCTGGAGTGCTGACAGCTTTTTCAATCAGCCCCAGCATTTT. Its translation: CAWSADSFFNQPQHF.

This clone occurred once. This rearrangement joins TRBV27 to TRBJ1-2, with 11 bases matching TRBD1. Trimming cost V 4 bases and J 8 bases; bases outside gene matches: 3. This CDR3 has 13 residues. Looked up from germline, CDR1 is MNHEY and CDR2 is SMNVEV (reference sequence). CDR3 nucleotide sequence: TGTGCCAGCAGTTGGGACAGGGGGAAAGGCTACACCTTC. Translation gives CASSWDRGKGYTF.

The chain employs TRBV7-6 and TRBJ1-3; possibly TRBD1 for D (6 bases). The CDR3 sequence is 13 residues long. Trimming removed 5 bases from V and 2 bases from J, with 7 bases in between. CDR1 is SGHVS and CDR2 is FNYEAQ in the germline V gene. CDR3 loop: CASSGQPGNTIYF. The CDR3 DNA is TGTGCCAGCAGCGGACAGCCTGGAAACACCATATATTTT.

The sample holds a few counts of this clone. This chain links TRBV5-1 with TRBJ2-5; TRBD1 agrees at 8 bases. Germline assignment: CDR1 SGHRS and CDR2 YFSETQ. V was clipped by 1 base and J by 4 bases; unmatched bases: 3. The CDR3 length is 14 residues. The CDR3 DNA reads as TGCGCCAGCAGCTTGATCGACAGGGGAGAGACCCAGTACTTC. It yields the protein CASSLIDRGETQYF.

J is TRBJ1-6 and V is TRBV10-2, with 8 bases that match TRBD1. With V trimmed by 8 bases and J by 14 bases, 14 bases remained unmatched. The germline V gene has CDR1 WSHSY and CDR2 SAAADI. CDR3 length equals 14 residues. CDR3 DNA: TGCGCCAGCGAGGGGACAGGTCGTATGATTTCCCTCCACTTT. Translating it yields CASEGTGRMISLHF.

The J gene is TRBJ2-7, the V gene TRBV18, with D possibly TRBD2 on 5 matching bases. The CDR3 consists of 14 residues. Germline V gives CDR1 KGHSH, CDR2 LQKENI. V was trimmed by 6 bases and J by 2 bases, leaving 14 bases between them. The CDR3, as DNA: TGTGCCAGCTCCCCCGCGGGTTTAGCCTACGAGCAGTACTTC. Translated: CASSPAGLAYEQYF.

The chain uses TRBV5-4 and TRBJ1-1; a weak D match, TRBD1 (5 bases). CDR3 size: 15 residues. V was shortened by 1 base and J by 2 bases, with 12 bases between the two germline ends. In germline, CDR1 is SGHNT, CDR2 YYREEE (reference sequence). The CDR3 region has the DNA TGTGCCAGCAGCTTGAAAACAGGCGATAACACTGAAGCTTTCTTT. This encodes CASSLKTGDNTEAFF.

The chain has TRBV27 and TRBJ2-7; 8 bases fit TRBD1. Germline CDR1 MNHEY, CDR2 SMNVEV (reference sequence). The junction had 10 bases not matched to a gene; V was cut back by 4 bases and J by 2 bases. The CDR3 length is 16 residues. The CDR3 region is CASSSRQGPKPYEQYF. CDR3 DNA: TGTGCCAGCAGTTCAAGACAGGGGCCAAAACCCTACGAGCAGTACTTC.

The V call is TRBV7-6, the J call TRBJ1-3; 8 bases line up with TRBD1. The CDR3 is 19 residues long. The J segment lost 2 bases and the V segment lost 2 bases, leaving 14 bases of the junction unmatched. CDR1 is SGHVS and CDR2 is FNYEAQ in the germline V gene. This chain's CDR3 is CASSLRGQGRSLTGNTIYF. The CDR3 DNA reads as TGTGCCAGCAGCTTACGAGGACAGGGCCGCTCTCTGACTGGAAACACCATATATTTT.

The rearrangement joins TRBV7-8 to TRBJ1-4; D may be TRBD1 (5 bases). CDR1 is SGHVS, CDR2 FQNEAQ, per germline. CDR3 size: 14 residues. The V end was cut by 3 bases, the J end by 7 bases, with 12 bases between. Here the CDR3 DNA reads TGTGCCAGCAGCTTTGGTCCGCAGGGTGAAAAACTGTTTTTT. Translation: CASSFGPQGEKLFF.

The CDR3 DNA reads as TGTGCCAGCTCACCAATCCTAGCGGGGCAAGAGACCCAGTACTTC. Protein: CASSPILAGQETQYF. The chain links TRBV18 to TRBJ2-5; 9 bases map to TRBD2. This CDR3 comprises 15 residues. Germline CDR1 is KGHSH and CDR2 is LQKENI. V trimming: 2 bases; J trimming: 2 bases; junction bases outside the gene matches: 3.

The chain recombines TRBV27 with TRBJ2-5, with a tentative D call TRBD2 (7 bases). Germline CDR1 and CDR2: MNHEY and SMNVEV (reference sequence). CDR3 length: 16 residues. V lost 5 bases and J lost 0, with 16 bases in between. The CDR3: CASSPRAGANQETQYF. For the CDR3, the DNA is TGTGCCAGCAGTCCCCGCGCGGGGGCCAACCAAGAGACCCAGTACTTC.

Here the CDR3 reads CASSQGGAPQHF. The CDR3 DNA reads as TGTGCCAGCAGCCAAGGGGGCGCGCCCCAGCATTTT. The chain uses TRBV3-1 (or the pseudogene TRBV3-2) and TRBJ1-5, with D possibly being TRBD1 (5 bases). The germline V gene has CDR1 LGHDT and CDR2 YNNKEL (reference sequence). Trimming removed 1 base from V and 9 bases from J, with 7 bases in between. This CDR3 has 12 amino acids.